What follows are 21 T cell receptor beta chains derived from one specimen sequenced in a study of cytomegalovirus exposure and HLA in healthy donors (dated by TCRdb to the late 2010s). The library was produced with the immunoSEQ multiplex PCR assay. The multiplex PCR relied on a mix of 60 forward primers for TCR Vbeta segments and 13 reverse primers for TCR Jbeta segments. TCRdb carries this immuneACCESS record with in-frame sequences only. Its versions omit some clonotypes, under half of them owing to an unresolved V gene in the studies checked, with the rest unexplained. In all, the sample holds 95,000 to 110,000 clones, and about three quarters of those were seen once. 5% to 6.5% of the sample is held by the ten biggest clonotypes. Sequencing was done on a sample of PBMCs. These receptors originate from a woman younger than 30 in good health and CMV-seropositive.

The chain carries TRBV27 and TRBJ2-3, with TRBD2 identical over 8 bases. Germline loops: CDR1 MNHEY, CDR2 SMNVEV (reference sequence). The CDR3 runs to 14 residues. Trimming removed 6 bases from V and 1 base from J; junction bases left unmatched: 3. CDR3 sequence: CASRPGLGTDTQYF. DNA of the CDR3: TGTGCCAGCAGGCCGGGACTAGGCACAGATACGCAGTATTTT.

The chain links TRBV10-3 to TRBJ2-5, with TRBD2 as a possible D gene (5 bases). CDR1 ENHRY and CDR2 SYGVKD come from the germline V gene. The CDR3 has 13 residues. V was pared by 11 bases and J by 3 bases, with 16 bases between. This chain's CDR3 is CASKEGSKETQYF. The CDR3 DNA follows: TGTGCCTCGAAAGAGGGCAGTAAAGAGACCCAGTACTTC.

This clone has only a few counts. V gene TRBV19 combines with J gene TRBJ1-2; D unclear. The CDR3 contains 12 residues. V was pared by 6 bases and J by 2 bases, with 7 bases between. The germline CDR1 and CDR2 sequences are LNHDA and SQIVND (reference sequence). The CDR3 DNA reads as TGTGCCAGTAGGCAACACAACTATGGCTACACCTTC. It translates to CASRQHNYGYTF.

The rearrangement uses TRBV11-2 and TRBJ1-2; weak D call: TRBD1 (5 bases). Germline CDR1 reads SGHAT; CDR2 reads FQNNGV. The CDR3 spans 12 residues. Trimming removed 1 base from V and 5 bases from J, with 5 bases in between. The CDR3 loop is CASSLAGYGYTF. DNA for the CDR3: TGTGCCAGCAGCTTAGCAGGGTATGGCTACACCTTC.

The V gene is TRBV28, the J gene TRBJ1-1, with a tentative D call TRBD1 (6 bases). Trimming shortened V by 5 bases and J by 6 bases, and 16 bases separated the two germline ends. Germline lookup yields CDR1 MDHEN and CDR2 SYDVKM. The CDR3 length is 14 residues. Here the CDR3 reads CASSRQISGAEAFF. The CDR3 DNA reads as TGTGCCAGCAGTCGTCAAATCTCAGGGGCTGAAGCTTTCTTT.

The chain has TRBV6-5 and TRBJ1-1; the D gene is possibly TRBD1 (5 bases). Germline CDR1 MNHEY, CDR2 SVGAGI. The CDR3 runs to 14 residues. V lost 0 bases, J lost 7 bases, and 12 bases lay in between. CDR3 amino acids: CASSYSALQVEAFF. Written as DNA, the CDR3 is TGTGCCAGCAGTTACTCGGCACTACAGGTTGAAGCTTTCTTT.

The V gene is TRBV7-6, the J gene TRBJ2-5, with 7 positions matching TRBD2. Trimming removed 2 bases from V and 4 bases from J; junction bases left unmatched: 7. The CDR3 has 15 residues. Germline CDR1 SGHVS, CDR2 FNYEAQ. The CDR3 here is CASSLMAGVGETQYF. CDR3 in DNA: TGTGCCAGCAGCTTAATGGCGGGAGTGGGAGAGACCCAGTACTTC.

This clone has more than one count but fewer than ten. The chain combines TRBV28 with TRBJ1-4, with 9 bases matching TRBD1. Looked up from germline, CDR1 is MDHEN and CDR2 is SYDVKM. The CDR3 length is 13 residues. V shed 10 bases and J 8 bases; nucleotides not matched to a gene: 8. The CDR3 DNA sequence: TGTGCCACTAAGGGACAGGGAGACGAAAAACTGTTTTTT. Translating it yields CATKGQGDEKLFF.

This clone appeared a few times. V is TRBV4-1 and J is TRBJ2-5, with a weak D call TRBD2 (6 bases). This CDR3 has 11 amino acids. Germline V CDR1 and CDR2: MGHRA, YSYEKL. V shed 1 base and J shed 9 bases, with 6 bases lying between them. The CDR3 loop is CASSQGRAQYF. Written as DNA, the CDR3 is TGCGCCAGCAGCCAAGGGAGGGCCCAGTACTTC.

The genes are TRBV7-6 and TRBJ2-5, with 7 bases fitting TRBD2. This CDR3 comprises 14 residues. Germline V gene sequence: CDR1 SGHVS, CDR2 FNYEAQ. Trimming at V came to 2 bases and at J to 5 bases, leaving 5 bases not matched to a gene. The CDR3 is CASSLTGGGETQYF. CDR3 sequence (DNA): TGTGCCAGCAGCTTAACGGGAGGAGGCGAGACCCAGTACTTC.

The V gene is TRBV27, the J gene TRBJ1-1; 8 nucleotides match TRBD1. The CDR3 has 14 residues. V dropped 5 bases and J dropped 5; count of bases not matched to a gene: 7. Germline CDR1 and CDR2: MNHEY and SMNVEV (reference sequence). DNA for the CDR3: TGTGCCAGCAGTCCCCAGGGGGCCGGGACTGAAGCTTTCTTT. Translating gives CASSPQGAGTEAFF.

In this sample, this clone turned up once. This chain connects TRBV5-6 to TRBJ1-1; the D is unclear. Germline V CDR1 and CDR2: SGHDT, YYEEEE. The V end lost 0 bases, the J end lost 0 bases, and 6 bases lay between the germline ends. The CDR3 is 14 amino acids. The CDR3 loop is CASSLARLNTEAFF. CDR3 bases: TGTGCCAGCAGCTTGGCCAGGTTGAACACTGAAGCTTTCTTT.

The chain joins TRBV5-8 to TRBJ2-5; D gene ambiguous. Germline V gives CDR1 SGHTS, CDR2 YDEGEE. The CDR3 spans 11 residues. V lost 7 bases and J 5 bases, leaving 9 bases between the germline ends. The CDR3 spells CASPLAETQYF. CDR3 nucleotide sequence: TGTGCCAGCCCCCTTGCGGAGACCCAGTACTTC.

This clone was detected only a few times. The chain recombines TRBV27 with TRBJ2-1; 7 bases agree with TRBD2. V was clipped by 2 bases and J by 4 bases; unmatched bases: 5. CDR3 size: 15 residues. Germline CDR1 MNHEY, CDR2 SMNVEV (reference sequence). CDR3 sequence (DNA): TGTGCCAGCAGTTTAGCGCTAGCGGTATACAATGAGCAGTTCTTC. Protein product: CASSLALAVYNEQFF.

For the CDR3, the DNA is TGTGCCATCAGGACCGAGGGGACAGCTAACACCGGGGAGCTGTTTTTT. This codes for CAIRTEGTANTGELFF. The chain uses TRBV10-3 and TRBJ2-2, with TRBD1 matching 7 bases. The CDR3 is 16 amino acids. V dropped 6 bases and J dropped 2; count of bases not matched to a gene: 9. CDR1 is ENHRY, CDR2 SYGVKD, per germline.

This chain links TRBV6-1 with TRBJ2-7; possible D gene TRBD2, 6 bases. The CDR3 runs to 19 residues. Germline CDR1 reads MNHNS; CDR2 reads SASEGT. V was trimmed by 3 bases and J by 1 base, leaving 25 bases between them. The CDR3 region is CASSDYGGNGLARSYEQYF. The CDR3 DNA follows: TGTGCCAGCAGTGACTACGGGGGTAATGGCCTAGCTAGGTCCTACGAGCAGTACTTC.

The chain joins TRBV30 to TRBJ1-1; the D gene is possibly TRBD1 (6 bases). The CDR3 is made up of 13 amino acids. Germline V gives CDR1 GTSNPN, CDR2 SVGIG (reference sequence). Trimming cost V 7 bases and J 4 bases, with 16 bases left between them. CDR3 in amino acids: CASAGQRGTEAFF. DNA of the CDR3: TGTGCCTCCGCTGGACAGCGGGGCACTGAAGCTTTCTTT.

This clone has only a few counts. The chain uses TRBV7-3 and TRBJ2-6; the D is unclear. The CDR3 is 16 amino acids. CDR1 and CDR2 (germline): SGHTA, FQGTGA. Trimming removed 0 bases from V and 1 base from J, with 7 bases in between. The CDR3 nucleotides are TGTGCCAGCAGCTTAACGATGGAGTCTGGGGCCAACGTCCTGACTTTC. Protein sequence: CASSLTMESGANVLTF.

The V and J genes are TRBV15 and TRBJ1-1, with TRBD1 matching 7 bases. Germline trimming cut 4 bases from V and 2 bases from J; bases unmatched to any gene: 16. Germline CDR1 is LNHNV and CDR2 is YYDKDF (reference sequence). CDR3 length equals 18 residues. CDR3 in amino acids: CATSKTYTGDLPNTEAFF. The CDR3 nucleotides read TGTGCCACCAGCAAGACCTATACAGGGGACCTTCCAAACACTGAAGCTTTCTTT.

The chain combines TRBV6-5 with TRBJ1-2, with D unclear. This CDR3 is 13 amino acids long. V lost 2 bases and J 4 bases, leaving 8 bases between the germline ends. The germline gives CDR1 MNHEY, CDR2 SVGAGI. The CDR3 bases are TGTGCCAGCAGTTACGCACAGACCTATGGCTACACCTTC. It translates to CASSYAQTYGYTF.

In its sample, this clone was seen a few times. V usage is TRBV9 and J usage is TRBJ2-7; D unresolved. The germline V and J ends were trimmed by 6 bases and 4 bases, with 5 bases remaining between them. Germline-derived CDR1 and CDR2 are SGDLS and YYNGEE. This CDR3 has 10 amino acids. In nucleotides, the CDR3 is TGTGCCAGCAATCTTTACGAGCAGTACTTC. It encodes CASNLYEQYF. Full variable domain (outside the CDR3, taken from reference TRBV9 and TRBJ2-7): DSGVTQTPKHLITATGQRVTLRCSPRSGDLSVYWYQQSLDQGLQFLIQYYNGEERAKGNILERFSAQQFPDLHSELNLSSLELGDSALYFCASNLYEQYFGPGTRLTVT.